The rows below give T cell receptor beta chains drawn from one sample of a study of glioma-infiltrating T cells. TCRdb reprocessed the multiplex PCR reads via MiXCR and lists one record per CDR3 protein. The table has tens of thousands of distinct CDR3 sequences, around 40% seen once; the top ten hold about two fifths. The sequencing sample was made of glioma tissue, nonneoplastic brain tissue, or PBMCs (not recorded which). The source is a human donor with low-grade glioma or glioblastoma, undergoing nonglioma brain surgery, or in good health (not recorded which). Each CDR3 is given with its conserved first and last residue. The D gene is left open where the match is weak. Clone size is shown for a subset of rows, as once, few, many or a class of expanded clone.

TRBJ2-5 many TRBD1 TRBV20-1 TGCAGTGCTCCTACAGGGGGATTAACAGAGACCCAGTACTTC CSAPTGGLTETQYF
TRBJ1-6 many TRBD1 TRBV12-3/TRBV12-4 TGTGCCAGCAGTTCTTCTATGACAGGGTATAATTCACCCCTCCACTTT CASSSSMTGYNSPLHF
TRBJ2-7 once TRBD2 TRBV4-1 TGCGCCGGCAGCCAAGACGGTGGGACTAGCGGGGTCCGAAGCTCCTACGAGCAGTACTTC CAGSQDGGTSGVRSSYEQYF
TRBJ1-1 many . TRBV6-5 TGTGCCAGCAGTTACCCGGGGAGCACTGAAGCTTTCTTT CASSYPGSTEAFF
TRBJ1-2 many . TRBV12-3/TRBV12-4 TGTGCCAGCAGTGAAGAAAAAGGACAGCGACCCTATGGCTACACCTTC CASSEEKGQRPYGYTF
TRBJ2-3 . . TRBV6-2/TRBV6-3 TGTGCCAGCAGGGACTATCGGGATACGCAGTATTTT CASRDYRDTQYF
TRBJ1-2 many TRBD1 TRBV24-1 TGTGCCACCAGTGACCCCGAAGGGAGGGGGCGCTACACCTTC CATSDPEGRGRYTF
TRBJ1-6 many . TRBV5-4 TGTGCCAGCAGCGCCAGGGCAGGGGCCGGGGGCCACTTT CASSARAGAGGHF
TRBJ2-2 . TRBD2 TRBV5-4 TGTGCCAGCAGCCCCGGGACTAGAAGCACCGGGGAGCTGTTTTTT CASSPGTRSTGELFF
TRBJ2-1 . . TRBV13 TGTGCCAGCAGCTTAGGCCTGGGGCCAAGGTCCTACAATGAGCAGTTCTTC CASSLGLGPRSYNEQFF
TRBJ2-1 . . TRBV3-1 TGTGCCAGCGGCCAAGGGGTGGCTCGGGTGCGCCACTCCTACAGTGAGCAGTTCTTC CASGQGVARVRHSYSEQFF
TRBJ2-5 few TRBD2 TRBV9 TGTGCCAGCAGCGTATCTAGCGGGGGGGAAGGAGAGACCCAGTACTTC CASSVSSGGEGETQYF
TRBJ1-5 many . TRBV7-9 TGTGCCAGCAGCGGGGTAGATCAGCCCCAGCATTTT CASSGVDQPQHF
TRBJ1-3 many . TRBV18 TGTGCCAGCTCACCAGTGGAGGGTGGCTCTGGAAACACCATATATTTT CASSPVEGGSGNTIYF
TRBJ2-1 . . TRBV2 TGTGCCAGCAGGGCAGCCGGGCTAACGAATGGGCAGCTCTTC CASRAAGLTNGQLF
TRBJ2-2 . TRBD2 TRBV27 TGCACCAGCAACCTACTAGCGGGGGGGCTCACCGGGGAGCTGTTTTTT CTSNLLAGGLTGELFF
TRBJ2-7 many TRBD1 TRBV15 TGTGCCACCAGCAGATTCGGGACAGCGGAAGAGCAGTACTTC CATSRFGTAEEQYF
TRBJ1-4 many . TRBV7-2 TGTGCCAGCAGCTTAAGCAGAGCAACTAATGAAAAACTGTTTTTT CASSLSRATNEKLFF
TRBJ2-2 many TRBD2 TRBV20-1 TGCAGTGCTCATAGCGGGGGGGCCAACACCGGGGAGCTGTTTTTT CSAHSGGANTGELFF
TRBJ2-7 . . TRBV28 TGTGCCAGCAGTTTAGGGGGGGCAACCTACGAGCAGTACTTC CASSLGGATYEQYF
TRBJ2-1 . . TRBV20-1 TGCGGTGCTCTCCCCCAGGTTAGCTCCTACGAGCAGTTCTTC CGALPQVSSYEQFF
TRBJ2-5 many . TRBV6-1 TGTGCCAGCAGTGGAACATTAGGCCACGAGACCCAGTACTTC CASSGTLGHETQYF
TRBJ2-1 . . TRBV11-2 TGTGCCGGCAGCCCGAGCCCAGGCGCCTACAATGAGCAGTTCTTC CAGSPSPGAYNEQFF
TRBJ2-1 . . TRBV29-1 TGCAGCCTTTCCGCGACGGGAAGCTACAATGAGCAGTTCTTC CSLSATGSYNEQFF
TRBJ2-7 many TRBD2 TRBV12-3/TRBV12-4 TGTGCCAGCAGTCCGGGGACTAGCGGGACCTCCTACGAGCAGTACTTC CASSPGTSGTSYEQYF
TRBJ2-3 . TRBD2 TRBV20-1 TGCAGTGCTAGAGATCGTGTTTTAGCGGGAGGGCCTATGGGTACGCAGTATTTT CSARDRVLAGGPMGTQYF
TRBJ2-6 many . TRBV28 TGTGCCAGCAGTTCCCTCAGGGTAGGGGCCAACGTCCTGACTTTC CASSSLRVGANVLTF
TRBJ1-2 many TRBD1 TRBV4-2 TGTGCCAGCAGCCAAGCCCCGACAGGGGATTTTCCCTATGGCTACACCTTC CASSQAPTGDFPYGYTF
TRBJ1-1 many TRBD1 TRBV10-2 TGCGCCAGCAATACCGGGACAGCTAATGAAGCTTTCTTT CASNTGTANEAFF
TRBJ2-2 many . TRBV20-1 TGCAGTGCTAGAGGAGAGTACGACACCGGGGAGCTGTTTTTT CSARGEYDTGELFF
TRBJ1-2 many . TRBV10-2 TGCGCCAGCAGTGATAACCGACAAGGGAACTATGGCTACACCTTC CASSDNRQGNYGYTF
TRBJ2-1 many . TRBV6-2/TRBV6-3 TGTGCCAGCAGTTGGCATCACCAGGGCAATGAGCAGTTCTTC CASSWHHQGNEQFF
TRBJ1-2 . . TRBV7-9 TGTGCCAGCAGTCACGGCGGGCCTAGCTATGGCTACACCTTC CASSHGGPSYGYTF
TRBJ1-5 many . TRBV20-1 TGCAGTGCTAGAGATCCCTCCGACTTTTTAGGCAATCAGCCCCAGCATTTT CSARDPSDFLGNQPQHF
TRBJ1-3 many . TRBV20-1 TGCAGTGCTAGAGTTTTAAACACCATATATTTT CSARVLNTIYF
TRBJ2-1 many . TRBV7-9 TGTGCCAGCAGCGTTCAGGGGAACTCCTACAATGAGCAGTTCTTC CASSVQGNSYNEQFF
TRBJ2-3 . . TRBV20-1 TGCAGTGCTAGAGACCTATCTGGAGGTGGTAATACGCAGTATTTT CSARDLSGGGNTQYF
TRBJ2-7 many . TRBV28 TGTGCCAGCAGTTCTTCAGATAAAAGAACCTACGAGCAGTACTTC CASSSSDKRTYEQYF
TRBJ2-1 many TRBD2 TRBV28 TGTGCCAGCAGTAAAACGGGGGGGGCCTACAATGAGCAGTTCTTC CASSKTGGAYNEQFF
TRBJ1-2 . . TRBV2 TGTGCCAGCAGTGTCCCCGGCAGGGATATTGGCTATGGCTACACCTTC CASSVPGRDIGYGYTF
TRBJ1-6 . . TRBV6-5 TGTGCCAGCAGGGGTCTGGACCGGTCACCCCTCCATTTT CASRGLDRSPLHF
TRBJ1-5 many . TRBV18 TGTGCCAGCTCAGGTGTGGATAGCAATCAGCCCCAGCATTTT CASSGVDSNQPQHF
TRBJ2-3 many . TRBV10-3 TGTGCCATCGGCGCCGCGGTGACTACAGATACGCAGTATTTT CAIGAAVTTDTQYF
TRBJ2-3 . . TRBV2 TGTGCCAGCAGCTACCAGGAACCTATGACAGATACGCAGTATTTT CASSYQEPMTDTQYF
TRBJ2-5 . TRBD2 TRBV19 TGTGCCATTAGCCCGCGGGGGACTCAAGAGACTCAGTACTTC CAISPRGTQETQYF
TRBJ1-2 . TRBD1 TRBV27 TGTGCCAGCAGTTTACGGACAGGGAACGGGTACACCTTC CASSLRTGNGYTF
TRBJ2-3 many . TRBV10-3 TGTGCCATCGGGAAGAGCACAGATACGCAGTATTTT CAIGKSTDTQYF
TRBJ2-5 many . TRBV28 TGTGCCAGCAGTAGCACGGCCTCTGCGTACTTC CASSSTASAYF
TRBJ2-3 . TRBD2 TRBV19 TGTGCCAGAAGTACTCCCCAAGCGGGAGGGTTAGATACGCAGTATTTT CARSTPQAGGLDTQYF
TRBJ2-3 many . TRBV5-1 TGCGCCAGCAGCTCAGGACAGCCCACAGATACGCAGTATTTT CASSSGQPTDTQYF
TRBJ1-2 many . TRBV7-2 TGTGCCAGCAGCCAGGACAGATTAGCAGGCTTC CASSQDRLAGF
TRBJ1-5 many . TRBV10-3 TGTGCCATCAGTGACCTACTAAATCAGCCCCAGCATTTT CAISDLLNQPQHF
TRBJ2-1 . TRBD2 TRBV2 TGTGCCAGCAGTGAGATAGCGGGAGGATACAATGAGCAGTTCTTC CASSEIAGGYNEQFF
TRBJ2-7 many TRBD2 TRBV20-1 TGCAGTGCTAGCTTAATTAGCGGGAAAACCGGCTCCTACGAGCAGTACTTC CSASLISGKTGSYEQYF
TRBJ1-1 many . TRBV5-1 TGCGCCAGCAGCTTAAGGGGAATGAACACTGAAGCTTTCTTT CASSLRGMNTEAFF
TRBJ2-5 many TRBD2 TRBV10-3 TGTGCCATCAGTCCTAGCGGGGTGTCCCAAGAGACCCAGTACTTC CAISPSGVSQETQYF
TRBJ2-7 many . TRBV19 TGTGCCAGTAGTCCCCTGGGAAGCTACGAGCAGTACTTC CASSPLGSYEQYF
TRBJ2-5 . . TRBV29-1 TGCAGCGTTGCCCAAGAGACCCAGTACTTC CSVAQETQYF
TRBJ2-2 many . TRBV2 TGTGCCAGCAGCAGGGATACCGGGGAGCTGTTTTTT CASSRDTGELFF